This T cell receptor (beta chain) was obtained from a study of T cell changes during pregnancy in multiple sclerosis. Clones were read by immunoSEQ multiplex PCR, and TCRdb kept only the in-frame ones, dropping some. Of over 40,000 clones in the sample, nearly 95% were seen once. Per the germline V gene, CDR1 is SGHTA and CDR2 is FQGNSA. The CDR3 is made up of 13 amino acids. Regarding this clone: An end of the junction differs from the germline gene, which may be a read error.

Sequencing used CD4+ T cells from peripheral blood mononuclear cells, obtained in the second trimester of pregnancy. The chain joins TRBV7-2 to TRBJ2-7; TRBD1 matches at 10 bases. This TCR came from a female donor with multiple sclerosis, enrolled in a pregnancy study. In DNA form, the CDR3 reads TGTGCCAGCAGCTATAATCCAGGGACAGGGGTTAGCTTC. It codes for CASSYNPGTGVSF. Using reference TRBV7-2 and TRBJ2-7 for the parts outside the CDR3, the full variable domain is GAGVSQSPSNKVTEKGKDVELRCDPISGHTALYWYRQSLGQGLEFLIYFQGNSAPDKSGLPSDRFSAERTGGSVSTLTIQRTQQEDSAVYLCASSYNPGTGVSFGPGTRLTVT.